A selection of T cell receptor beta chains follows, all from one sample in a study of T-cell memory formation after mild COVID-19. In TCRdb, the 5' RACE reads were re-called with MiXCR into one record per CDR3 protein. The sample has approximately 390,000 distinct CDR3 sequences, approximately 15% seen once; the top ten hold 20% to 25%. Specimen: PBMCs or a T cell subset sorted from them (not recorded which). Source of these receptors: a man between 18 and 29 years old who had mild COVID-19 (a few samples of this study predate the infection). Cell type and time point are not known. CDR3s include the opening cysteine and the closing phenylalanine or tryptophan.

CDR3aa | j_gene | v_gene
CAISDASGTRTDTQYF | TRBJ2-3 | TRBV10-3
CASSVGPNTEAFF | TRBJ1-1 | TRBV9
CATSESPRAGGNQPQHF | TRBJ1-5 | TRBV24-1
CASSQRGDTEAFF | TRBJ1-1 | TRBV4-2
CASSPDGETQYF | TRBJ2-5 | TRBV11-3
CASSLYRDRGSEQFF | TRBJ2-1 | TRBV7-2
CASSQARRDWETQYF | TRBJ2-5 | TRBV4-1
CASSAGVGYEQYF | TRBJ2-7 | TRBV10-1
CASSTRWGDETEAFF | TRBJ1-1 | TRBV5-5
CATSDLLPPYTGDTDTQYF | TRBJ2-3 | TRBV24-1
CASSPLRQGGNTEAFF | TRBJ1-1 | TRBV27
CASSYRLDAYNEQFF | TRBJ2-1 | TRBV6-6
CSVERRSGANYGYTF | TRBJ1-2 | TRBV29-1
CASSTGSPGEQFF | TRBJ2-1 | TRBV7-3
CASSLWPSATQYF | TRBJ2-5 | TRBV28
CASSENAVNTEAFF | TRBJ1-1 | TRBV5-1
CASSVPGVTEAFF | TRBJ1-1 | TRBV9
CASSQGPWQGGTGELFF | TRBJ2-2 | TRBV6-1
CASSIFTGLNTEAFF | TRBJ1-1 | TRBV19
CSASSGTVNQPQHF | TRBJ1-5 | TRBV20-1
CASSPRAHTGELFF | TRBJ2-2 | TRBV4-1
CASSSVRGYHEQYF | TRBJ2-7 | TRBV7-6
CASSAGGGLNTEAFF | TRBJ1-1 | TRBV18
CASSLAVLAGAAYF | TRBJ2-5 | TRBV7-8